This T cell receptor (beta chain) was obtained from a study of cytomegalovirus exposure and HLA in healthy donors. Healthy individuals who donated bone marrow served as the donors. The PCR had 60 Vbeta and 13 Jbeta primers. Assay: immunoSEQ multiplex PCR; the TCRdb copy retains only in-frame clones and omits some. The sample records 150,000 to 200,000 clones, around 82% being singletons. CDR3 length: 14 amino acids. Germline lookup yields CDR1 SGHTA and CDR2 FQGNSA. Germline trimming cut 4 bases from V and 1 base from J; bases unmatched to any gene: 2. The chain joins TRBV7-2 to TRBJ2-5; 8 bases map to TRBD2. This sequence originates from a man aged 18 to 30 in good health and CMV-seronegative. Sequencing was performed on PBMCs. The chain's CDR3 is CASSYRGGQETQYF. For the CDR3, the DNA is TGTGCCAGCAGCTACCGGGGGGGCCAAGAGACCCAGTACTTC.